Listed below are T cell receptor beta chains from one sample, sequenced in a study of cytomegalovirus exposure and HLA in healthy donors. The protocol was immunoSEQ multiplex PCR, while the TCRdb copy is restricted to in-frame clones and leaves out a portion. The sample carries more than 110,000 clones, approximately 80% recorded once. Input material: PBMCs. All receptors derive from a man younger than 40 in good health and CMV-seropositive. Each CDR3 is given with its conserved first and last residue. The D gene is left open where the match is weak. Size is omitted from some rows. Given values are once, few, many or a class for expanded clones.

clone_size j_call d_call v_call cdr3_aa cdr3_nt
. TRBJ2-5 TRBD2 TRBV7-3 CASSLVAGGQRTQYF TGTGCCAGCAGCTTAGTAGCGGGGGGCCAGAGGACCCAGTACTTC
. TRBJ1-2 . TRBV6-6 CASTPYGGTVRYTF TGTGCCAGCACGCCTTACGGGGGTACAGTCCGCTACACCTTC
. TRBJ2-7 . TRBV5-6 CASSLVQPSYEQYF TGTGCCAGCAGCTTGGTACAGCCCTCCTACGAGCAGTACTTC
. TRBJ1-2 TRBD1 TRBV7-9 CSSSQGALYGYTF TGTTCCAGCAGCCAGGGGGCACTCTATGGCTACACCTTC
. TRBJ2-5 TRBD1 TRBV6-1 CASSVNPGQETQYF TGTGCCAGCAGTGTTAACCCGGGACAGGAGACCCAGTACTTC
. TRBJ2-7 . TRBV19 CASSFTGTYEQYF TGTGCCAGTAGCTTCACGGGGACCTACGAGCAGTACTTC
. TRBJ2-6 TRBD1 TRBV18 CASSRTGGGSSGANVLTF TGTGCCAGCTCACGTACAGGGGGCGGTAGCTCTGGGGCCAACGTCCTGACTTTC
. TRBJ1-2 . TRBV5-1 CASTLEGNRGYTF TGCGCCAGCACCCTGGAGGGAAACAGGGGCTACACCTTC
. TRBJ2-3 . TRBV5-1 CASSPGKEFTSSTDTQYF TGCGCCAGCAGCCCGGGAAAAGAATTCACTTCTAGCACAGATACGCAGTATTTT
. TRBJ2-1 TRBD2 TRBV27 CASRLTSGSSYNEQFF TGTGCCAGCAGGTTGACTAGCGGGAGCTCCTACAATGAGCAGTTCTTC
. TRBJ1-1 TRBD1 TRBV28 CASKTGDPNTEAFF TGTGCCAGTAAAACAGGGGATCCGAACACTGAAGCTTTCTTT
. TRBJ1-5 . TRBV28 CASILLGGRAQHF TGTGCCAGCATTTTATTAGGGGGAAGGGCCCAGCATTTT
. TRBJ2-5 . TRBV7-8 CASSLGWTPQETQYF TGTGCCAGCAGCTTAGGTTGGACACCTCAAGAGACCCAGTACTTC
. TRBJ2-1 TRBD2 TRBV7-6 CASSLGLAFSYNEQFF TGTGCCAGCAGCTTAGGACTAGCGTTTTCCTACAATGAGCAGTTCTTC
. TRBJ2-7 TRBD2 TRBV7-3 CASSFDSGSYEQYF TGTGCCAGCAGCTTTGATAGCGGGAGCTACGAGCAGTACTTC
. TRBJ1-2 TRBD1 TRBV28 CASRPTGRNYGYTF TGTGCCAGCAGACCGACAGGGAGGAACTATGGCTACACCTTC
. TRBJ2-7 . TRBV28 CASTINAGGYEQYF TGTGCCAGCACCATAAACGCGGGCGGCTACGAGCAGTACTTC
. TRBJ2-3 . TRBV9 CASSVVLADTQYF TGTGCCAGCAGCGTGGTGTTAGCAGATACGCAGTATTTT
. TRBJ1-4 . TRBV28 CASSLPGGANEKLFF TGTGCCAGCAGTCTCCCCGGGGGGGCTAATGAAAAACTGTTTTTT
. TRBJ2-7 TRBD1 TRBV6-6 CASSYGQGPSYEQYF TGTGCCAGCAGTTACGGACAGGGACCCTCCTACGAGCAGTACTTC
. TRBJ1-5 TRBD1 TRBV19 CASSPQGALQPQHF TGTGCCAGTAGTCCGCAGGGGGCTCTTCAGCCCCAGCATTTT
few TRBJ2-5 TRBD2 TRBV7-9 CASSNPGLAWTQETQYF TGTGCCAGCAGCAACCCGGGACTAGCGTGGACTCAAGAGACCCAGTACTTC
. TRBJ1-1 TRBD1 TRBV5-1 CASSLSVQGGGAFF TGCGCCAGCAGCTTGTCGGTTCAGGGGGGAGGTGCATTCTTT
. TRBJ2-1 . TRBV9 CASSASRGSYNEQFF TGTGCCAGCAGCGCCTCTAGGGGCTCCTACAATGAGCAGTTCTTC
. TRBJ2-5 TRBD2 TRBV18 CASSMTGLGETQYF TGTGCCAGCTCAATGACGGGACTAGGAGAGACCCAGTACTTC
. TRBJ2-3 . TRBV27 CASSLVSAGDTQYF TGTGCCAGCAGTTTAGTTTCGGCGGGAGATACGCAGTATTTT
. TRBJ2-3 TRBD2 TRBV5-6 CASSPKTGGQDTQYF TGTGCCAGCTCCCCTAAAACGGGGGGGCAAGATACGCAGTATTTT
. TRBJ1-1 . TRBV18 CASSPTQTGNTEAFF TGTGCCAGCTCACCGACTCAGACAGGGAACACTGAAGCTTTCTTT
few TRBJ1-4 . TRBV10-3 CAISESYSGGKLFF TGTGCCATCAGTGAGTCATACAGCGGCGGAAAACTGTTTTTT
few TRBJ2-1 TRBD1 TRBV11-2 CASSLGQGRGEQFF TGTGCCAGCAGCCTGGGACAGGGAAGGGGTGAGCAGTTCTTC
once TRBJ2-3 TRBD2 TRBV9 CASSVEASGRGDTQYF TGTGCCAGCAGCGTAGAGGCTAGCGGACGCGGAGATACGCAGTATTTT
once TRBJ2-3 . TRBV28 CASSIPRVSTDTQYF TGTGCCAGCAGCATCCCCAGGGTTAGCACAGATACGCAGTATTTT